Following are 20 T cell receptor beta chains from one sample sequenced in a study of blood T cells in healthy people across ages. A second PCR, run for roughly 7 to 12 cycles, used a sample-barcoded 5' primer plus a J-beta primer mix. TCRdb reprocessed the 5' RACE reads via MiXCR and lists one record per CDR3 protein. In the table there are roughly 1,800,000 distinct CDR3 sequences, roughly 50% of which are singletons. Sequencing was done on a sample of blood. The source of these receptors is a woman between 35 and 50 years old in good health.

The chain links TRBV7-2 to TRBJ2-7; 7 nucleotides match TRBD1. CDR1 is SGHTA, CDR2 FQGNSA, per germline. V lost 5 bases, J lost 3 bases, and 19 bases stayed unmatched. This CDR3 is 18 amino acids long. CDR3 protein: CASSPIRIRDSWYYEQYF. In DNA form, the CDR3 reads TGTGCCAGCAGCCCAATACGTATCCGGGACAGTTGGTACTACGAGCAGTACTTC.

The rearrangement joins TRBV20-1 to TRBJ1-4; D is ambiguous. The CDR3 is 11 residues long. V shed 1 base and J shed 7 bases, with 4 bases lying between them. The germline gives CDR1 DFQATT, CDR2 SNEGSKA (reference sequence). CDR3 nucleotide sequence: TGCAGTGCTAGAGTTGTTGAAAAACTGTTTTTT. Its translation: CSARVVEKLFF.

The sample holds a few counts of this clonotype. The rearrangement uses TRBV20-1 and TRBJ1-5; weak D call: TRBD1 (5 bases). V was shortened by 4 bases and J by 3 bases, with 16 bases between the two germline ends. The CDR3 spans 15 residues. The germline gives CDR1 DFQATT, CDR2 SNEGSKA (reference sequence). DNA of the CDR3: TGCAGTGCTAACCCACAGAGAGGGGTCAATCAGCCCCAGCATTTT. Amino acids: CSANPQRGVNQPQHF.

The chain is built from TRBV20-1 and TRBJ2-7; TRBD1 is a possible D gene (7 bases). The CDR3 loop spans 15 amino acids. Looked up from germline, CDR1 is DFQATT and CDR2 is SNEGSKA (reference sequence). Trimming pared 0 bases from V and 5 bases from J, leaving 17 bases between. The CDR3 here is CSARDPVQGGNEQYF. Here the CDR3 DNA reads TGCAGTGCTAGAGATCCGGTGCAGGGGGGTAACGAGCAGTACTTC.

The chain is built from TRBV3-1 and TRBJ2-7; D unresolved. The CDR3 loop spans 14 amino acids. Germline CDR1 is LGHDT and CDR2 is YNNKEL (reference sequence). V was trimmed by 0 bases and J by 2 bases, leaving 8 bases between them. CDR3 coding DNA: TGTGCCAGCAGCCAAGATCCCCGGGCCTACGAGCAGTACTTC. Its translation is CASSQDPRAYEQYF.

This clonotype has just a few counts. The chain joins TRBV20-1 to TRBJ1-2; weak D call: TRBD1 (6 bases). The length of the CDR3 is 13 residues. Germline V lookup: CDR1 DFQATT, CDR2 SNEGSKA (reference sequence). Trimming pared 6 bases from V and 5 bases from J, leaving 16 bases between. CDR3 DNA: TGCAGTGCGCAAACGGGACACAAATATGGCTACACCTTC. Amino acids: CSAQTGHKYGYTF.

The CDR3 DNA reads as TGCGCCAGCAGCCAGACAGGGGAAAGGCAAGAGACCCAGTACTTC. It specifies CASSQTGERQETQYF. The chain joins TRBV5-1 to TRBJ2-5; 8 bases map to TRBD1. The CDR3 spans 15 residues. J lost 2 bases, V lost 4 bases, and 7 bases had no gene match. Germline values: CDR1 SGHRS, CDR2 YFSETQ.

The rearrangement links TRBV12-3 or TRBV12-4 to TRBJ1-2, with 8 bases fitting TRBD1. V was pared by 6 bases and J by 3 bases, with 6 bases of the junction left unmatched. The CDR3 sequence is 14 residues long. The CDR3 sequence: CASSPSGGDYGYTF. The CDR3 bases are TGTGCCAGCAGCCCCTCAGGGGGCGACTATGGCTACACCTTC.

The CDR3 DNA follows: TGTGCCAGCAGCCCCCATAGCGGGGGTTCCTACGAGCAGTACTTC. Protein product: CASSPHSGGSYEQYF. This chain uses TRBV28 with TRBJ2-7, with 9 bases aligning to TRBD2. Trimming at V came to 6 bases and at J to 1 base, leaving 7 bases not matched to a gene. CDR1 is MDHEN, CDR2 SYDVKM, per germline. This CDR3 has 15 residues.

The V and J genes are TRBV4-1 and TRBJ2-7; TRBD1 matches 7 bases. The V gene end was trimmed by 1 base and the J gene end by 4 bases; junction bases not matched to a gene: 10. CDR3 length: 16 residues. Germline V gene data show CDR1 as MGHRA and CDR2 as YSYEKL. The CDR3 spells CASSQASRRDRYEQYF. CDR3 bases: TGCGCCAGCAGCCAAGCATCTCGCCGGGACAGATACGAGCAGTACTTC.

The V gene is TRBV4-3, the J gene TRBJ2-3; 8 bases map to TRBD2. Germline trimming cut 0 bases from V and 1 base from J; bases unmatched to any gene: 3. This CDR3 is built from 16 residues. The germline V gene encodes CDR1 LGHNA and CDR2 YSLEER. Here the CDR3 DNA reads TGCGCCAGCAGCCAAGAATGGACTAGCCGCACAGATACGCAGTATTTT. It yields the protein CASSQEWTSRTDTQYF.

This clonotype came up a few times. The genes are TRBV6-2 or TRBV6-3 and TRBJ2-7; D gene uncertain. This CDR3 comprises 13 residues. Trimming took off 5 bases at V and 0 bases at J, with 8 bases between the two ends. The germline V gene encodes CDR1 MNHEY and CDR2 SVGEGT. The CDR3 region has the DNA TGTGCCAGCAGTGACCATAGCTCCTACGAGCAGTACTTC. Its translation: CASSDHSSYEQYF.

This clonotype was counted only a few times. The chain has TRBV3-1 and TRBJ2-5; D tentatively reads TRBD1 or TRBD2 (5 bases each). From germline, CDR1 is LGHDT and CDR2 YNNKEL (reference sequence). V shed 3 bases and J shed 13 bases, with 15 bases lying between them. The CDR3 has 12 residues. The CDR3 DNA follows: TGTGCCAGCAGCCAGAACGGGGCTACGCGGTACTTC. Amino acids: CASSQNGATRYF.

A note on this clonotype: This may come from a read error, since a much larger clone is one base off. V gene TRBV2 combines with J gene TRBJ2-5; D remains unclear. The J call may be faulty, since TRBJ2-7 better matches the DNA end. The CDR3 runs to 11 residues. Per the germline V gene, CDR1 is SNHLY and CDR2 is FYNNEI. The CDR3 loop is CASSEPGEQYF. The CDR3 coding sequence is TGTGCCAGCAGTGAGCCGGGCGAGCAGTACTTC.

V usage is TRBV6-5 and J usage is TRBJ1-2, with D perhaps matching TRBD1 (5 bases). There are 15 residues in the CDR3. CDR1 and CDR2 from the germline V gene are MNHEY and SVGAGI. V was shortened by 0 bases and J by 0 bases, with 8 bases between the two germline ends. This CDR3 reads CASSYSRQSNYGYTF. CDR3 bases: TGTGCCAGCAGTTACTCGAGACAGTCTAACTATGGCTACACCTTC.

This clonotype was counted between two and nine times. The rearrangement joins TRBV7-2 to TRBJ1-2; the match to TRBD1 covers 8 bases. Per germline, CDR1 SGHTA and CDR2 FQGNSA. The CDR3 covers 14 residues. V dropped 7 bases and J dropped 3; count of bases not matched to a gene: 7. CDR3 sequence reads: CASTLTGVHYGYTF. The CDR3 bases are TGTGCCAGCACGCTGACAGGGGTTCACTATGGCTACACCTTC.

The V gene is TRBV5-1, the J gene TRBJ2-7, with D perhaps given as TRBD1 or TRBD2 (5 bases each). The closer fit of TRBJ2-5 to the DNA end suggests the J call may be wrong. The CDR3 has 14 residues. Per the germline V gene, CDR1 is SGHRS and CDR2 is YFSETQ. Here the CDR3 reads CASSMPGPRETQYF. In nucleotides, the CDR3 is TGCGCCAGCAGCATGCCGGGACCAAGAGAGACCCAGTACTTC.

This clonotype was found a few times. The chain employs TRBV6-1 and TRBJ2-4, with 7 bases aligning to TRBD2. The closer fit of TRBJ2-5 to the DNA end suggests the J call may be wrong. Germline V gene lookup returns CDR1 MNHNS and CDR2 SASEGT. This CDR3 contains 15 residues. DNA of the CDR3: TGTGCCAGCAGTGAGGGCGCGGCGGGGGATGAGACCCAGTACTTC. This encodes CASSEGAAGDETQYF.

The chain has TRBV7-9 and TRBJ2-3, with D possibly being TRBD1 (6 bases). The V and J ends lost 6 bases and 2 bases respectively, with 21 bases between them. CDR3 length: 17 amino acids. From germline, CDR1 is SEHNR and CDR2 FQNEAQ (reference sequence). CDR3 sequence (DNA): TGTGCCAGCAGACACCTAGGACAGCCAGGGCCCACAGATACGCAGTATTTT. It codes for CASRHLGQPGPTDTQYF.

The genes are TRBV6-1 and TRBJ2-5, with unresolved D. Germline V gene lookup returns CDR1 MNHNS and CDR2 SASEGT. CDR3 length equals 13 residues. The V end lost 6 bases, the J end lost 5 bases, and 13 bases lay between the germline ends. As DNA, the CDR3 is TGTGCCAGCAGCCCACCAAAGTCTGAGACCCAGTACTTC. This gives the protein CASSPPKSETQYF.